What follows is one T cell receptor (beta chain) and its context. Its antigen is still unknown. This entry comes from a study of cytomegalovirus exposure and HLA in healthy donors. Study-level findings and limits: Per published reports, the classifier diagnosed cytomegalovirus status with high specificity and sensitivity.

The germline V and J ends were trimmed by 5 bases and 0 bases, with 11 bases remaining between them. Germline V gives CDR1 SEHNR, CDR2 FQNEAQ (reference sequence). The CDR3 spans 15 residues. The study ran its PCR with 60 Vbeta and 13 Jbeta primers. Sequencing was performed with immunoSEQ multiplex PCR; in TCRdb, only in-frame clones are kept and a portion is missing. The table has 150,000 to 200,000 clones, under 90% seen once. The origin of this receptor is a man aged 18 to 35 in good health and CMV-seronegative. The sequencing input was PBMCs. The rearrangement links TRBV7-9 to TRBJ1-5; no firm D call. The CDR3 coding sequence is TGTGCCAGCAGCCCCATCGGAGGTAGCAATCAGCCCCAGCATTTT. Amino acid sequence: CASSPIGGSNQPQHF.